The TCR beta chain described here comes from a study of cytomegalovirus exposure and HLA in healthy donors. Overall study findings and caveats: Three chains linked to CMV were shown in vitro to be specific for CMV antigens. Some V segments could not be told apart, so they were left out, TRBV6-2 and TRBV6-3 among them. Analyses of presence/absence relied on an assumption of roughly uniform sequencing depth across donors.

PCR employed 60 Vbeta and 13 Jbeta primers. The table came from immunoSEQ multiplex PCR; TCRdb's copy has only in-frame clones and leaves some out. The sample yields roughly 140,000 clones, around 72% seen once. This CDR3 contains 15 residues. The V segment lost 7 bases and the J segment 5 bases; nucleotides outside the gene matches: 3. The germline V gene encodes CDR1 SGHTA and CDR2 FQGNSA. Of note for this clone: Its antigen remains unknown.

Everyone who donated was a healthy bone marrow donor. The rearrangement links TRBV7-2 to TRBJ2-2, with 14 bases lining up with TRBD2. This TCR was sampled from a human donor in good health. Sequenced material: PBMCs. Here the CDR3 reads CASIRTSGGTGELFF. The DNA for the CDR3 is TGTGCCAGCATCCGGACTAGCGGGGGGACCGGGGAGCTGTTTTTT.